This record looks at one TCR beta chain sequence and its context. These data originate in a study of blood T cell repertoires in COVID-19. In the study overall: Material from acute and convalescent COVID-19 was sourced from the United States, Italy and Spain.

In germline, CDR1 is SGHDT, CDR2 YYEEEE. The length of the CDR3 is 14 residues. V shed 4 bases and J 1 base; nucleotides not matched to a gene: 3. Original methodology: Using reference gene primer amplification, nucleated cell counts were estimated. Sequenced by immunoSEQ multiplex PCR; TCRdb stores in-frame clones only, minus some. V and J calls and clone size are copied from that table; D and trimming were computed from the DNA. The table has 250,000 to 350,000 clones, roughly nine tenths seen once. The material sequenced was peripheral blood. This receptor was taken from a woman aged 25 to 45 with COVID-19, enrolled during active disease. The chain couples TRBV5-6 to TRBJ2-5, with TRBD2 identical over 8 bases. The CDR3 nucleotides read TGTGCCAGCAGCCCGGGGGGGGTCCAAGAGACCCAGTACTTC. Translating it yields CASSPGGVQETQYF.